Shown below are 23 T cell receptor beta chains from a single sample sequenced in a study of blood T cells in healthy people across ages. The second PCR ran roughly 6 to 11 cycles with a sample-barcoded 5' primer and J-beta primers. In TCRdb, the 5' RACE reads were re-called with MiXCR into one record per CDR3 protein. The table has 1.5 million to 2 million distinct CDR3 sequences, around 42% seen once. The sequencing sample was made of blood. Receptor source: a human donor in good health.

The rearrangement joins TRBV5-1 to TRBJ2-3; D possibly corresponds to TRBD1 (5 bases). The CDR3 runs to 15 residues. Germline V gene sequence: CDR1 SGHRS, CDR2 YFSETQ. The V end was cut by 0 bases, the J end by 0 bases, with 8 bases between. CDR3 nucleotides: TGCGCCAGCAGCTTGGTTACAGGCAGCACAGATACGCAGTATTTT. Translation: CASSLVTGSTDTQYF. Full variable domain (remainder filled in from reference TRBV5-1 and TRBJ2-3): KAGVTQTPRYLIKTRGQQVTLSCSPISGHRSVSWYQQTPGQGLQFLFEYFSETQRNKGNFPGRFSGRQFSNSRSEMNVSTLELGDSALYLCASSLVTGSTDTQYFGPGTRLTVL.

CDR3 coding DNA: TGCGCCAGCAGCCCTACCTGGGACGGTTTGACACCCCTCCACTTT. This codes for CASSPTWDGLTPLHF. The rearrangement links TRBV4-3 to TRBJ1-6; D perhaps matches TRBD1 (5 bases). The CDR3 contains 15 residues. Trimming pared 4 bases from V and 11 bases from J, leaving 18 bases between. Per germline, CDR1 LGHNA and CDR2 YSLEER.

The gene calls are TRBV13 and TRBJ1-2; D is uncertain. V lost 4 bases, J lost 0 bases, and 12 bases lay in between. Germline loops: CDR1 PRHDT, CDR2 FYEKMQ (reference sequence). The CDR3 consists of 15 residues. CDR3 region: CASSSRTTANYGYTF. DNA for the CDR3: TGTGCCAGCAGCTCCCGAACAACTGCTAACTATGGCTACACCTTC.

This rearrangement joins TRBV29-1 to TRBJ1-5; D perhaps matches TRBD1 (6 bases). The CDR3 loop spans 14 amino acids. CDR1 is SQVTM, CDR2 ANQGSEA, per germline. Deletions cut 4 bases from V and 1 base from J, with 11 bases between. The CDR3 DNA is TGCAGCGTTGTTACAGGGTCAAGCAATCAGCCCCAGCATTTT. Protein sequence: CSVVTGSSNQPQHF.

This clonotype was counted ten times or more. The gene calls are TRBV7-9 and TRBJ2-3; 7 nucleotides agree with TRBD1. CDR1 SEHNR and CDR2 FQNEAQ come from the germline V gene (reference sequence). This CDR3 has 15 amino acids. V was pared by 5 bases and J by 2 bases, with 7 bases of the junction left unmatched. CDR3 residues: CASSLRDSDTDTQYF. CDR3 nucleotides: TGTGCCAGCAGCCTCCGGGACAGTGACACAGATACGCAGTATTTT.

V and J are TRBV12-3 or TRBV12-4 and TRBJ2-1, with 8 positions matching TRBD2. The J call may not be correct, given that the DNA end is closer to TRBJ2-7. The CDR3 loop spans 16 amino acids. CDR3 sequence reads: CASSFGTGLVGPEQYF. For the CDR3, the DNA is TGTGCCAGCAGTTTTGGCACGGGACTAGTAGGTCCTGAGCAGTACTTC.

This clonotype was detected only a few times. The CDR3 coding sequence is TGTGCCAGCAGTACATCGACAGGGAGAGCTAACTATGGCTACACCTTC. This translates into CASSTSTGRANYGYTF. The chain employs TRBV6-5 and TRBJ1-2; 7 bases align to TRBD1. The CDR3 is 16 residues long. V shed 5 bases and J 0 bases; nucleotides not matched to a gene: 9. Germline V gene data show CDR1 as MNHEY and CDR2 as SVGAGI.

The chain joins TRBV5-5 to TRBJ2-3, with 12 bases that match TRBD2. Unmatched junction bases numbered 11, after V lost 3 bases and J lost 0 bases. Per germline, CDR1 SGHKS and CDR2 YYEKEE (reference sequence). The CDR3 length is 19 residues. In DNA form, the CDR3 reads TGTGCCAGCAGCTCCGCGCTAGCGGGGGGGCCAACGAGCACAGATACGCAGTATTTT. Residues: CASSSALAGGPTSTDTQYF.

This clonotype has a single count. This chain links TRBV10-3 with TRBJ2-3, with 9 bases that match TRBD2. The V gene's germline CDR1 is ENHRY and CDR2 SYGVKD. This CDR3 region has 15 residues. V lost 9 bases, J lost 2 bases, and 9 bases stayed unmatched. This chain's CDR3 is CAILYSSGATDTQYF. The CDR3 DNA follows: TGTGCCATTCTTTATTCTAGCGGGGCCACAGATACGCAGTATTTT.

V gene TRBV29-1 combines with J gene TRBJ1-1, with D possibly being TRBD1 (5 bases). Germline CDR1 SQVTM, CDR2 ANQGSEA. The length of the CDR3 is 14 residues. Trimming stripped 6 bases from V and 1 base from J, with 15 bases between. The CDR3 protein is CSVSPGAQNTEAFF. The CDR3 nucleotides read TGCAGCGTCTCCCCCGGGGCCCAGAACACTGAAGCTTTCTTT.

The chain joins TRBV4-3 to TRBJ2-1; D ambiguous. The length of the CDR3 is 13 residues. Looked up from germline, CDR1 is LGHNA and CDR2 is YSLEER. The V end lost 2 bases, the J end lost 5 bases, and 7 bases lay between the germline ends. The CDR3 bases are TGCGCCAGCAGCCAATTGATGGACAATGAGCAGTTCTTC. Its protein is CASSQLMDNEQFF.

The chain carries TRBV24-1 and TRBJ1-2; maybe TRBD1 (6 bases). This CDR3 has 18 residues. The ends were cut back, 4 bases at V and 4 bases at J, with 24 bases in the middle. The germline V gene has CDR1 KGHDR and CDR2 SFDVKD. CDR3 DNA sequence: TGTGCCACCAGTGACCCGGATGGGAAGGTGCCGGGGGCCTATGGCTACACCTTC. This encodes CATSDPDGKVPGAYGYTF.

This clonotype was counted only a few times. V is TRBV9 and J is TRBJ1-6; D call uncertain. The CDR3 is made up of 15 amino acids. The germline V and J ends were trimmed by 6 bases and 7 bases, with 17 bases remaining between them. CDR1 is SGDLS, CDR2 YYNGEE, per germline. CDR3 bases: TGTGCCAGCACCCCGTTCGGGTTAGAAAATTCACCCCTCCACTTT. Its translation: CASTPFGLENSPLHF.

DNA of the CDR3: TGTGCCAGCAGCCAAGATAAGCGGAGCTCTGGGGCCAACGTCCTGACTTTC. Amino acid sequence: CASSQDKRSSGANVLTF. The chain uses TRBV3-1 and TRBJ2-6, with D perhaps matching TRBD2 (5 bases). Germline-derived CDR1 and CDR2 are LGHDT and YNNKEL (reference sequence). The CDR3 is made up of 17 amino acids. V lost 0 bases to trimming and J lost 0 bases, with 9 bases between them.

The chain carries TRBV3-1 and TRBJ1-2, with D uncertain. Trimming took 4 bases from V and 3 from J, leaving 18 bases between them. This CDR3 is built from 16 residues. Germline CDR1 and CDR2: LGHDT and YNNKEL (reference sequence). The CDR3 spells CASSRGMEGGDYGYTF. As DNA, the CDR3 is TGTGCCAGCAGCCGTGGAATGGAGGGCGGGGACTATGGCTACACCTTC.

This clonotype was counted only a few times. V usage is TRBV6-6 and J usage is TRBJ2-1; the D is unclear. This CDR3 is built from 16 residues. Between the trimmed V and J ends, which lost 0 bases and 5 bases, there was a span of 14 bases. The germline V gene has CDR1 MNHNY and CDR2 SVGAGI (reference sequence). The CDR3 protein is CASSYSDGDTDNEQFF. CDR3 bases: TGTGCCAGCAGTTACTCGGACGGCGACACAGACAATGAGCAGTTCTTC.

This clonotype was observed a single time. The chain has TRBV7-2 and TRBJ2-5, with D unresolved. Germline V gene data show CDR1 as SGHTA and CDR2 as FQGNSA. The length of the CDR3 is 13 residues. V was trimmed by 2 bases and J by 5 bases, leaving 9 bases between them. CDR3 DNA: TGTGCCAGCAGCTTAAATGTTTGGGAGACCCAGTACTTC. It codes for CASSLNVWETQYF.

V and J are TRBV11-1 and TRBJ2-3, with D perhaps being TRBD1 or TRBD2 (6 bases each). Germline loops: CDR1 SGHAT, CDR2 FQDESV (reference sequence). The CDR3 is 17 amino acids. V was shortened by 3 bases and J by 2 bases, with 18 bases between the two germline ends. The CDR3 region is CASSLGYYREVTDTQYF. The CDR3 coding sequence is TGTGCCAGCAGCTTGGGCTACTACAGGGAGGTCACAGATACGCAGTATTTT.

This clonotype was counted between two and nine times. This chain uses TRBV29-1 with TRBJ2-3, with a weak D call TRBD1 (6 bases). Germline CDR1 is SQVTM and CDR2 is ANQGSEA. V was shortened by 3 bases and J by 3 bases, with 19 bases between the two germline ends. CDR3 size: 16 residues. The CDR3 bases are TGCAGCGTTGAGGGCCACAGGGAGATAAGGACAGATACGCAGTATTTT. This sequence encodes CSVEGHREIRTDTQYF.

A few counts support this clonotype. The chain employs TRBV7-2 and TRBJ2-5; 8 bases are a match to TRBD1. From germline, CDR1 is SGHTA and CDR2 FQGNSA. V was pared by 0 bases and J by 12 bases, with 6 bases of the junction left unmatched. This CDR3 spans 13 amino acids. The CDR3 DNA reads TGTGCCAGCAGCTTAGCCCTACAGGGGGAAAAGTACTTC. This translates into CASSLALQGEKYF.

V usage is TRBV9 and J usage is TRBJ2-3, with D uncertain. V was clipped by 5 bases and J by 2 bases, with 12 bases between them. The CDR3 is made up of 14 amino acids. Germline values: CDR1 SGDLS, CDR2 YYNGEE. CDR3 residues: CASSPGSFTDTQYF. The CDR3 DNA follows: TGTGCCAGCAGTCCCGGGTCTTTCACAGATACGCAGTATTTT.

V usage is TRBV29-1 and J usage is TRBJ2-7; a possible D gene is TRBD1 (6 bases). Germline V gene sequence: CDR1 SQVTM, CDR2 ANQGSEA. The CDR3 runs to 14 residues. Trimming stripped 1 base from V and 5 bases from J, with 15 bases between. As DNA, the CDR3 is TGCAGCGTTGAAGGGGGGACGACAGGAGACGAGCAGTACTTC. Translation: CSVEGGTTGDEQYF.

The CDR3 sequence is CASSFSAGGSFTDTQYF. For the CDR3, the DNA is TGTGCCAGCAGCTTCTCTGCAGGGGGCTCATTCACAGATACGCAGTATTTT. V and J are TRBV7-2 and TRBJ2-3, with 8 bases aligning to TRBD1. CDR3 size: 17 residues. Germline V gene data show CDR1 as SGHTA and CDR2 as FQGNSA. Trimming removed 3 bases from V and 2 bases from J; junction bases left unmatched: 10.